The text below deals with one T cell receptor beta chain. This specimen comes from a study of blood T cell repertoires in COVID-19. In the study overall: PBMCs, B-cell-depleted T cells, or T cells were the source of the cDNA or gDNA that made up the material.

The protocol was immunoSEQ multiplex PCR, while the TCRdb copy is restricted to in-frame clones and leaves out a portion. The sample has hundreds of thousands of clones, more than 75% seen once. V dropped 6 bases and J dropped 1; count of bases not matched to a gene: 4. The CDR3 has 15 residues. Germline lookup yields CDR1 MNHEY and CDR2 SMNVEV (reference sequence). The clonotype comes from a man between 60 and 75 years old with acute or convalescent COVID-19. The J gene is TRBJ2-3, the V gene TRBV27, with 10 bases lining up with TRBD1. Sequenced material: peripheral blood. This chain's CDR3 is CASRTGGAGTDTQYF. The CDR3 DNA reads TGTGCCAGCAGGACAGGGGGCGCCGGCACAGATACGCAGTATTTT.